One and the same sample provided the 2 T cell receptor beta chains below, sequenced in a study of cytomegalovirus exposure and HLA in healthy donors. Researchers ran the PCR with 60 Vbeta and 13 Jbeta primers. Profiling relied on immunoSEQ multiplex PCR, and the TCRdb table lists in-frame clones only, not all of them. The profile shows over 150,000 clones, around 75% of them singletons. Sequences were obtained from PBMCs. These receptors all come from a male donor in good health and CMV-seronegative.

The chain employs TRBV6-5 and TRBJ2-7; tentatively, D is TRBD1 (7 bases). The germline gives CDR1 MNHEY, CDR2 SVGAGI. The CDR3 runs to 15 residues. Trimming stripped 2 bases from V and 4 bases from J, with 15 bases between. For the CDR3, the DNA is TGTGCCAGCAGTTACCCGCGGGGACAGCATTACGAGCAGTACTTC. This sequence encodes CASSYPRGQHYEQYF.

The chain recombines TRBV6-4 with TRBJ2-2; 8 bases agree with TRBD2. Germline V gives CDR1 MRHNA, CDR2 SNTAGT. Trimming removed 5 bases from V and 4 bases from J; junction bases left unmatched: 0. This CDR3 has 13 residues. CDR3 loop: CASSSGSTGELFF. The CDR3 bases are TGTGCCAGCAGTAGCGGGAGCACCGGGGAGCTGTTTTTT.